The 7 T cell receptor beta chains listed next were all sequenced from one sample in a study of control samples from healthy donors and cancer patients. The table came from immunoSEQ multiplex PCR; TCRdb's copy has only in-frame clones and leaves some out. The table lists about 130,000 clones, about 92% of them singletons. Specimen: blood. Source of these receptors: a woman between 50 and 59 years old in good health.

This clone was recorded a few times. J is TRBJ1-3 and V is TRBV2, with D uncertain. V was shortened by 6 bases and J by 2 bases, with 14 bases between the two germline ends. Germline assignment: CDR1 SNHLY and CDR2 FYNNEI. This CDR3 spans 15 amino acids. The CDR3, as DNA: TGTGCCAGCAGGGGAGGAGTGTTTACTGGAAACACCATATATTTT. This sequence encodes CASRGGVFTGNTIYF.

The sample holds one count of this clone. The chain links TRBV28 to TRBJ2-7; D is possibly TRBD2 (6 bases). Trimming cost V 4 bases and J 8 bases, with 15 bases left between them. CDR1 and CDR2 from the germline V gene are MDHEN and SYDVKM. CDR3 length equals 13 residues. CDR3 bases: TGTGCCAGCAGTTCAGGGACTCAGTCGAAGCAGTACTTC. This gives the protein CASSSGTQSKQYF.

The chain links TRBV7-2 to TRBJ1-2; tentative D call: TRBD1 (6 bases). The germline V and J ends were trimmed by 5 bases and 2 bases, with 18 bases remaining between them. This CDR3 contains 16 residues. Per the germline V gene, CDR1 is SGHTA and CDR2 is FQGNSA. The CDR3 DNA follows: TGTGCCAGCAGCATGGCAGGAAGGGGGGGGAACTATGGCTACACCTTC. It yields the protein CASSMAGRGGNYGYTF.

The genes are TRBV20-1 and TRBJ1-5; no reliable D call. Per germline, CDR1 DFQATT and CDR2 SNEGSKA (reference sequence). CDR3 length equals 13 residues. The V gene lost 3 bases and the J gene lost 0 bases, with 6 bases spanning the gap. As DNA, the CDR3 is TGCAGTGCTAGTTATTATAGCAATCAGCCCCAGCATTTT. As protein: CSASYYSNQPQHF.

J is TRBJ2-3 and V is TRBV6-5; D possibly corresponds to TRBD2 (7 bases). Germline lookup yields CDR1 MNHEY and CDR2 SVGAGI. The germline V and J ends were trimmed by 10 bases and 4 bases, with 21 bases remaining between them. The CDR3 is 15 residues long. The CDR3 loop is CATAQPGGQSDTQYF. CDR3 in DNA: TGTGCCACCGCCCAACCGGGGGGCCAGTCAGATACGCAGTATTTT.

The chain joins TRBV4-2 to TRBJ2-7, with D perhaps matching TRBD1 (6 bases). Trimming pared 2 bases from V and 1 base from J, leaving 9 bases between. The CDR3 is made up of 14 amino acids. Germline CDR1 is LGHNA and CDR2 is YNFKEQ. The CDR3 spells CASSQKTGSYEQYF. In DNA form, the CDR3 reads TGTGCCAGCAGCCAAAAAACAGGGTCCTACGAGCAGTACTTC.

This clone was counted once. CDR3 in amino acids: CATSVRGGQGGTEAFF. CDR3 in DNA: TGTGCCACCAGCGTTAGGGGGGGACAGGGAGGAACTGAAGCTTTCTTT. This chain links TRBV15 with TRBJ1-1; 9 nucleotides line up with TRBD1. V lost 5 bases to trimming and J lost 5 bases; unmatched junction nucleotides: 12. The CDR3 loop spans 16 amino acids. Germline CDR1 and CDR2: LNHNV and YYDKDF (reference sequence). Complete variable domain (other parts from reference TRBV15 and TRBJ1-1): DAMVIQNPRYQVTQFGKPVTLSCSQTLNHNVMYWYQQKSSQAPKLLFHYYDKDFNNEADTPDNFQSRRPNTSFCFLDIRSPGLGDTAMYLCATSVRGGQGGTEAFFGQGTRLTVV.